These 5 T cell receptor beta chains came from one sample sequenced in a study of T cells after yellow fever vaccination. TCRdb used MiXCR to reprocess the 5' RACE reads, holding one entry per CDR3 protein. The sample lists some 320,000 distinct CDR3 sequences; 9.5% to 12% were seen once. This specimen was CD4+ T cells sorted from PBMCs, taken 45 days after the yellow fever booster vaccination. The source of these receptors is a man aged 18 to 30 who received the YFV17D yellow fever vaccine.

The chain joins TRBV5-1 to TRBJ2-3, with a tentative D call TRBD2 (5 bases). The CDR3 has 14 amino acids. From germline, CDR1 is SGHRS and CDR2 YFSETQ. Trimming took 4 bases from V and 2 from J, leaving 11 bases between them. The CDR3 spells CASSTGLLTDTQYF. CDR3 nucleotides: TGCGCCAGCAGCACCGGACTGCTCACAGATACGCAGTATTTT.

This clonotype was counted a few times. An end of the junction does not agree with germline; a read error may underlie this. V usage is TRBV7-7 and J usage is TRBJ2-1, with D hard to call. CDR3 length equals 13 residues. Germline V gives CDR1 SSHAT, CDR2 FNYEAQ (reference sequence). CDR3 sequence (DNA): TGTGCTAGCAGCCCCGTTAGGGCAAGTGAGCAGTTCTTC. Protein product: CASSPVRASEQFF.

Ten or more counts support this clonotype. The chain employs TRBV6-5 and TRBJ1-2; D not resolved. Germline lookup yields CDR1 MNHEY and CDR2 SVGAGI. V was trimmed by 2 bases and J by 4 bases, leaving 11 bases between them. The CDR3 loop spans 14 amino acids. CDR3 nucleotide sequence: TGTGCCAGCAGTTACCAACCAGGCAGCTATGGCTACACCTTC. It specifies CASSYQPGSYGYTF.

V is TRBV7-2 and J is TRBJ2-2; no clear D. The CDR3 sequence is 13 residues long. Germline values: CDR1 SGHTA, CDR2 FQGNSA. Trimming took 5 bases from V and 5 from J, leaving 9 bases between them. The CDR3 DNA follows: TGTGCCAGCAGCCGGTTTAGGACCGGGGAGCTGTTTTTT. Encoded protein: CASSRFRTGELFF.

This clonotype showed up just a few times. The chain joins TRBV4-3 to TRBJ1-2, with D uncertain. CDR3 length: 13 amino acids. Trimming took off 0 bases at V and 8 bases at J, with 10 bases between the two ends. Germline assignment: CDR1 LGHNA and CDR2 YSLEER. CDR3 sequence: CASSQEKSVGYTF. CDR3 nucleotide sequence: TGCGCCAGCAGCCAAGAAAAAAGCGTGGGCTACACCTTC.